This T cell receptor beta chain derives from a study of T cells in Graves' hyperthyroidism and ophthalmopathy (dated by TCRdb to between 2018 and 2021). Study-level background: Peripheral blood samples were taken at initial diagnosis, before any treatment was given. TCR V-J signatures able to tell the groups apart were searched for in a discovery cohort of approximately 95 patients, of whom over 40 had Graves' ophthalmopathy and some 60 had stable Graves' hyperthyroidism. Prospective prediction of ophthalmopathy was tested in an independent validation cohort of approximately 19 hyperthyroidism patients and roughly 16 patients who later progressed to ophthalmopathy. For training and testing, the 110 or so patients in the discovery cohort were randomly divided in a 7:3 ratio. Thyroid tissue and blood T-cell repertoires from about six Graves' hyperthyroidism patients were also compared in the study. After blood sampling, hyperthyroidism patients were treated with methimazole at a starting dose of 30 mg daily, and ophthalmopathy patients were treated with high-dose intravenous methylprednisolone. According to the paper, TCR Vbeta CDR3 sequencing was carried out on more than 120 peripheral blood samples, which came from under 50 ophthalmopathy, roughly 75 hyperthyroidism and about 17 progressor patients. Broad study findings and their caveats: In validation, the model predicted progression to ophthalmopathy a median of roughly 6.1 months before onset, with 65% to 71% sensitivity and 72.22% specificity. No statistical method was used to set the sample size in advance, and investigators knew the group allocation. Most expanded thyroid clonotypes (frequency above 0.001) were also found in blood, which suggests that blood repertoires may mirror thyroid immune responses. A model built on a 13 V-J signature distinguished ophthalmopathy from stable hyperthyroidism, reaching about 88% sensitivity and 81.08% specificity in cross-validation and 80%/75% in testing.

CDR1 MDHEN and CDR2 SYDVKM are derived from the germline V gene. The CDR3 goes from the cysteine to the phenylalanine over 15 residues. Only the CDR3 DNA is retained, 45 bases long and in frame from the first base. V is reduced by 5 bases and J by 6 bases, leaving a spacing of 20 bases between them. Ophthalmopathy patients had moderately to severely active disease, with a Clinical Activity Score of 3 or more, a NOSPECS grade of 4 or more, and a disease duration of less than 3 months. The study excluded patients with uncontrolled infections, other autoimmune diseases, pregnancy or lactation. Diagnoses were based on clinical symptoms, serum thyroxine and TRAb, thyroid ultrasound and orbital computed tomography. PBMCs were separated from 8 to 10 ml of fresh peripheral blood using Ficoll-Paque density gradient centrifugation. Total RNA was extracted using Trizol reagent, and RNA quality was assessed on an Agilent 2100 Bioanalyzer.

This clonotype was found many times. The specificity of this receptor is unknown. Base qualities are not provided; no much larger clone lies one nucleotide away. Amplification of TCR beta CDR3 regions was carried out from RNA transcripts. For the first round of RT-PCR on the TCR CDR3, the HTBI primer set was used together with the Qiagen OneStep RT-PCR kit. Libraries were constructed in a second round of multiplex PCR, after which size selection and purification were performed. Sequencing of the libraries was done on an Illumina HiSeq2000 using paired-end 100 bp reads. Concerning the study's data processing: SOAPnuke was used to process the raw data, throwing out any read that contained adapters or uncalled bases, had a mean Phred below 15, or lacked an exact constant-primer or identifier match. COPE v1.2.5 was used to merge the high-quality paired reads, and each unique nucleotide sequence was defined as a clonotype. MiTCR v1.1 was used to align the clonotypes against IMGT TRBV, TRBD and TRBJ reference segments. The analysis included only V-J combinations with a frequency above 0.0001, which together covered roughly 99% of the repertoires. The TCS score was defined as F50 (clonal expansion) divided by E x V (chaos), with BLOSUM62-based TCRdist calculated between CDR3 peptides within each V-J. Welch's t-statistics and random forest reduced approximately 520 V-J features to about 13, which were used in a naive Bayes classifier (R e1071). TCRdb reran the public reads through fastp at Q25 and MiXCR, keeping productive beta chains. Identical CDR3 proteins give one entry, which carries the most common genes and DNA. The V and J calls were not made by the authors but by TCRdb's processing. Within this sample are about 640,000 distinct CDR3 sequences, with about a fifth of them counted one time only. In total, the top ten clones hold more than 30% of the sample.

The specimen sequenced was blood. Recombination connected TRBV28 to TRBJ2-7; a weak D assignment points to TRBD1 (6 bases agree). The sequence derives from a man in his thirties or forties with Graves' ophthalmopathy. The CDR3 region: CASSSLVQGPGEQYF. The DNA sequence is as follows: TGTGCCAGCAGTAGTTTGGTCCAGGGGCCCGGCGAGCAGTACTTC.